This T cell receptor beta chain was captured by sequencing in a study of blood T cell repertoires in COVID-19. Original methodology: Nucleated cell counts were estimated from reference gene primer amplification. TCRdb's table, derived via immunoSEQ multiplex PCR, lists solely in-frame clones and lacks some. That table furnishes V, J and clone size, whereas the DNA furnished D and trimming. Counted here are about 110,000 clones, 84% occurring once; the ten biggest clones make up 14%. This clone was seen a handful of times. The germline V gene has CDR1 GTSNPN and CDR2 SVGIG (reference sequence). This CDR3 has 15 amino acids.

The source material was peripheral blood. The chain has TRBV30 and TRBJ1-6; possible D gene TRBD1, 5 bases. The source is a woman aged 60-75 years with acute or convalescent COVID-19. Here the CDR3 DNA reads TGTGCTTCTGGGGCTGGACGCTCCTATAATTCACCCCTCCACTTT. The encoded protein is CASGAGRSYNSPLHF.